Presented here are 4 T cell receptor beta chains from one specimen sequenced in a study of CD8+ T cells in alopecia areata. cDNA reverse transcribed from extracted RNA served as the sequencing template. Generated by immunoSEQ multiplex PCR, the TCRdb table keeps only in-frame clones and is missing some. The repertoire holds over 50,000 clones, with roughly half as singletons. The specimen comprised CD8+ T cells sorted from blood, sampled at week 0. The origin of the receptors is a human donor with alopecia areata.

This sequence joins TRBV30 and TRBJ2-7, with no clear D. Trimming removed 2 bases at V and 3 bases at J, with 8 bases between. Looked up from germline, CDR1 is GTSNPN and CDR2 is SVGIG (reference sequence). The CDR3 runs 12 residues. The CDR3: CAWSTVGYEQYF. The CDR3 bases are TGTGCCTGGAGTACTGTCGGCTACGAGCAGTACTTC. The variable domain in full, with the rest retrieved from reference TRBV30 and TRBJ2-7, is SQTIHQWPATLVQPVGSPLSLECTVEGTSNPNLYWYRQAAGRGLQLLFYSVGIGQISSEVPQNLSASRPQDRQFILSSKKLLLSDSGFYLCAWSTVGYEQYFGPGTRLTVT.

The rearrangement joins TRBV27 to TRBJ1-2, with no clear D. Germline V gene sequence: CDR1 MNHEY, CDR2 SMNVEV (reference sequence). The CDR3 length is 12 residues. Trimming took 4 bases from V and 3 from J, leaving 6 bases between them. The CDR3 DNA is TGTGCCAGCAGTTCGACCCACTATGGCTACACCTTC. Amino acids: CASSSTHYGYTF.

CDR3 in amino acids: CASSFSDYGLFEQYF. The DNA for the CDR3 is TGTGCCAGCAGCTTTTCGGACTACGGTTTGTTCGAGCAGTACTTC. This rearrangement joins TRBV11-2 to TRBJ2-7, with a weak D call TRBD2 (6 bases). Germline values: CDR1 SGHAT, CDR2 FQNNGV. CDR3 length: 15 residues. Between the trimmed V and J ends, which lost 3 bases and 6 bases, there was a span of 18 bases.

This clone has a handful of counts. CDR3 DNA sequence: TGCGCCAGCAGCCCGACGCTAGCGGGAGGGGAGACCCAGTACTTC. Its translation is CASSPTLAGGETQYF. The chain has TRBV4-1 and TRBJ2-5; 12 positions agree with TRBD2. The V segment lost 4 bases and the J segment 5 bases; nucleotides outside the gene matches: 5. The CDR3 covers 15 residues. The V gene's germline CDR1 is MGHRA and CDR2 YSYEKL.